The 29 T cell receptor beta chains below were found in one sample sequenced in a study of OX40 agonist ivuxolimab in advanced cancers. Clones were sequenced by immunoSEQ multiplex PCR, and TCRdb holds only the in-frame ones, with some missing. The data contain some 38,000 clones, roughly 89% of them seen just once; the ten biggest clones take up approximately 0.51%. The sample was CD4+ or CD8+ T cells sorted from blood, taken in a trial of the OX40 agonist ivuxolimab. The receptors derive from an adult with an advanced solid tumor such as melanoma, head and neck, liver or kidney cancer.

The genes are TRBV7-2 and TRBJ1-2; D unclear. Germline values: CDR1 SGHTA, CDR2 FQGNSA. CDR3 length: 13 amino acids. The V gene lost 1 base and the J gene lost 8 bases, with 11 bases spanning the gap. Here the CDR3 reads CASSLGSIEGYTF. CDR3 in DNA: TGTGCCAGCAGCTTAGGATCCATTGAGGGCTACACCTTC.

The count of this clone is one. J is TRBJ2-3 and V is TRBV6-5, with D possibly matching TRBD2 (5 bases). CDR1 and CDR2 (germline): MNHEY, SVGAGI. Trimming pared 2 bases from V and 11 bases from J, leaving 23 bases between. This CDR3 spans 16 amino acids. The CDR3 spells CASSYGSLGRSGMQYF. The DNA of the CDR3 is TGTGCCAGCAGTTACGGGTCGTTAGGAAGGAGCGGTATGCAGTATTTT.

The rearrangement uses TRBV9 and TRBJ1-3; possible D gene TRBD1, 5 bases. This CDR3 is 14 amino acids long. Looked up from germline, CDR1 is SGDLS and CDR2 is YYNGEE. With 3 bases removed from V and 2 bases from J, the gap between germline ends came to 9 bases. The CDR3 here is CASSARTTGNTIYF. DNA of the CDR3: TGTGCCAGCAGCGCCAGGACAACTGGAAACACCATATATTTT.

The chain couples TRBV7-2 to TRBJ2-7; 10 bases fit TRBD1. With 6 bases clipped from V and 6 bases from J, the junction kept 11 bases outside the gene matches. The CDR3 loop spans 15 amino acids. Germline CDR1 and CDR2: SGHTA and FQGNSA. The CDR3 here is CASSPGGTGALEQYF. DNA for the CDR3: TGTGCCAGCAGTCCTGGGGGGACAGGGGCCCTCGAGCAGTACTTC.

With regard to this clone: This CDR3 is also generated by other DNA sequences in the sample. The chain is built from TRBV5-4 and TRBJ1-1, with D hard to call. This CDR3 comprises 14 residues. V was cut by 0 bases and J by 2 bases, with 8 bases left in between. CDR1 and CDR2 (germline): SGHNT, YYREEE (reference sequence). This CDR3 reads CASSLAVGNTEAFF. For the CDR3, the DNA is TGTGCCAGCAGCTTGGCGGTCGGTAACACTGAAGCTTTCTTT.

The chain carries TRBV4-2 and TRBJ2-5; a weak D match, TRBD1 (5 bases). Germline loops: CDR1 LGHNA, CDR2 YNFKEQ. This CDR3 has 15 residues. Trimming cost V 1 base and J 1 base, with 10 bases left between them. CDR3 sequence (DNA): TGTGCCAGCAGCCAAGGTCCAGGGTCCCAAGAGACCCAGTACTTC. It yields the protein CASSQGPGSQETQYF.

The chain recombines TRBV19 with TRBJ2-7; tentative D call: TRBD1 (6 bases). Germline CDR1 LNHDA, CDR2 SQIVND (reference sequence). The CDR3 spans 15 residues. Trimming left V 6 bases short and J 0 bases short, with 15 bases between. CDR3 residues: CASSKNRASSYEQYF. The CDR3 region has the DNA TGTGCCAGTAGCAAGAACAGGGCGAGCTCCTACGAGCAGTACTTC.

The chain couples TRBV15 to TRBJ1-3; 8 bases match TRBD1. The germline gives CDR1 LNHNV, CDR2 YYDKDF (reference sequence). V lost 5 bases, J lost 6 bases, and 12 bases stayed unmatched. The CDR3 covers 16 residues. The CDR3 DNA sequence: TGTGCCACCAGCCCGGGGACAGGAGGTGGCATAAACACCATATATTTT. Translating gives CATSPGTGGGINTIYF.

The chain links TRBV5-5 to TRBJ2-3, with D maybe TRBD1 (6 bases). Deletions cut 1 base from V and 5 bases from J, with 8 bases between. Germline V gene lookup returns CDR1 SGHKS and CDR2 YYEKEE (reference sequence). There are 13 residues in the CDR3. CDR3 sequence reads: CASSLPGEDTQYF. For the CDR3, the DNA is TGTGCCAGCAGCTTGCCAGGGGAAGATACGCAGTATTTT.

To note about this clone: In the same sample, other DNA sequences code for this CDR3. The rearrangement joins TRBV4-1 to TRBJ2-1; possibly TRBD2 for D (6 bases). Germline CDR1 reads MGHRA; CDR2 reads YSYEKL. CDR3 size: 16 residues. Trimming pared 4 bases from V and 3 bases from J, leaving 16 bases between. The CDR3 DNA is TGCGCCAGCAGCCTGGGGCAGGGAGGCGTCTACAATGAGCAGTTCTTC. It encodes CASSLGQGGVYNEQFF.

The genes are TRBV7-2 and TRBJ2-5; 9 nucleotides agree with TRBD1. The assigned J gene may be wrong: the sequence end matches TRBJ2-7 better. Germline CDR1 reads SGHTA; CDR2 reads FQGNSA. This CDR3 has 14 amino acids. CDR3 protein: CASSLDRGRYEQYF. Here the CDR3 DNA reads TGTGCCAGCAGCTTAGACAGGGGGCGGTACGAGCAGTACTTC.

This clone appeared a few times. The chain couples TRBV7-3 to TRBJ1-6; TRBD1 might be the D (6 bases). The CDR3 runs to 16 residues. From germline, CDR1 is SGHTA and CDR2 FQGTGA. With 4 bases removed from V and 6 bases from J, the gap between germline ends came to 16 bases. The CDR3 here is CASSSQGPNLNSPLHF. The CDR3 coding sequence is TGTGCCAGCAGCTCCCAGGGGCCCAACCTTAATTCACCCCTCCACTTT.

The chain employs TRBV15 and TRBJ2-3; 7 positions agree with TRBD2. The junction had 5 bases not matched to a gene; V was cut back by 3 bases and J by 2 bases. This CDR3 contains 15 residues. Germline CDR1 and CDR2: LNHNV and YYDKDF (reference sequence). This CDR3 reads CATSSRLALTDTQYF. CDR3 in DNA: TGTGCCACCAGCAGCCGACTAGCCCTCACAGATACGCAGTATTTT. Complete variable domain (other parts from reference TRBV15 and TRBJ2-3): DAMVIQNPRYQVTQFGKPVTLSCSQTLNHNVMYWYQQKSSQAPKLLFHYYDKDFNNEADTPDNFQSRRPNTSFCFLDIRSPGLGDTAMYLCATSSRLALTDTQYFGPGTRLTVL.

The CDR3 DNA reads TGCGCCAGCAGCTTGGGCTTAGGGACATACAATGAGCAGTTCTTC. Amino acids: CASSLGLGTYNEQFF. This rearrangement joins TRBV5-1 to TRBJ2-1, with D maybe TRBD1 (6 bases). The germline CDR1 and CDR2 sequences are SGHRS and YFSETQ. V dropped 0 bases and J dropped 4 bases, with 11 bases sitting between them. The CDR3 runs 15 residues.

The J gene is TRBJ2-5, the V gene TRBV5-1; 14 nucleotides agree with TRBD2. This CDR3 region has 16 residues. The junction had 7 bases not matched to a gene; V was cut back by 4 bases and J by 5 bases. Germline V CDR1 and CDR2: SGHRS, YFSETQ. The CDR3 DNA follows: TGCGCCAGCAGCCCCGGGACTAGCGGGGGAGGCGAGACCCAGTACTTC. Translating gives CASSPGTSGGGETQYF.

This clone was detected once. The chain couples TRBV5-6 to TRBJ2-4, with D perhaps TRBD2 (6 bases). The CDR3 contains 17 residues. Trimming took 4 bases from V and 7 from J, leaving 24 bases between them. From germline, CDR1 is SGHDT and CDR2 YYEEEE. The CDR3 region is CASSLQMRRERGNIQYF. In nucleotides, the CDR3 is TGTGCCAGCAGCCTACAAATGAGGAGGGAAAGGGGTAACATTCAGTACTTC.

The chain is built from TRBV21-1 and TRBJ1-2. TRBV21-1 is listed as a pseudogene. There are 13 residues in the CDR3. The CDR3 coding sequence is TGTGCCAGCAGCAAAGCGAAAGGCTCGGGCTACACCTTC. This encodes CASSKAKGSGYTF.

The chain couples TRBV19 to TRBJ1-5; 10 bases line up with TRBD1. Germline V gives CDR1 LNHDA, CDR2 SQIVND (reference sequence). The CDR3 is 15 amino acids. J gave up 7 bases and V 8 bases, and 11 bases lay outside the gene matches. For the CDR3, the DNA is TGTGCCAGTGGTTACGGGACAGGGGATCAACAGCCCCAGCATTTT. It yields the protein CASGYGTGDQQPQHF.

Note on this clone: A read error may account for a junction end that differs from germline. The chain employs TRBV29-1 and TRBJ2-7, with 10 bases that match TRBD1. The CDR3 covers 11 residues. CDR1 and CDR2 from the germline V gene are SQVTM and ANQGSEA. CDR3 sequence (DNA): TGCAGCACCCCCTGCCCGGGACAGGGGTGCTTC. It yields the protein CSTPCPGQGCF.

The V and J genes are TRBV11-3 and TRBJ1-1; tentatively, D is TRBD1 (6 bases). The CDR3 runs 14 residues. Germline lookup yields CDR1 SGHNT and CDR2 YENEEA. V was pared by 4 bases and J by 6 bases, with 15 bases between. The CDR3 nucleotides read TGTGCCAGCAGCTCCCAGGGGCGGTCGGCTGAAGCTTTCTTT. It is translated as CASSSQGRSAEAFF.

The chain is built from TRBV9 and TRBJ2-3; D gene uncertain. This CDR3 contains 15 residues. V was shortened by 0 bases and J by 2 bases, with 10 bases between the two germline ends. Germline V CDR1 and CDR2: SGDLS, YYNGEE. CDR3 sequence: CASSVGVGSTDTQYF. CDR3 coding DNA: TGTGCCAGCAGCGTAGGGGTGGGGTCCACAGATACGCAGTATTTT.

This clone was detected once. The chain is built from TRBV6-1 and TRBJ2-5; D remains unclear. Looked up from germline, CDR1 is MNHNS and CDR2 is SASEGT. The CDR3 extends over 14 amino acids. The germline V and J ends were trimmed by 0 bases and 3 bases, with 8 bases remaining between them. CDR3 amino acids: CASSEAVRKETQYF. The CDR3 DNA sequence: TGTGCCAGCAGTGAAGCGGTCAGGAAAGAGACCCAGTACTTC.

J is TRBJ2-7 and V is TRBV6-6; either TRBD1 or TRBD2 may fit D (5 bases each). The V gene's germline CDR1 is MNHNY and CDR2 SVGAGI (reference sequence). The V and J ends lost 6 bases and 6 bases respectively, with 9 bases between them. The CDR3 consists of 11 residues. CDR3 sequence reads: CASSMRGEQYF. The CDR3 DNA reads TGTGCCAGCAGCATGAGGGGCGAGCAGTACTTC.

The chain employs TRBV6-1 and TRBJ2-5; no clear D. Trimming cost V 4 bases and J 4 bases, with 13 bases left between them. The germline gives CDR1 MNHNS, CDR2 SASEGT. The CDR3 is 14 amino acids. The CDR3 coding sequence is TGTGCCAGCAGTGCGGGTGGTTATTCAGAGACCCAGTACTTC. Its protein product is CASSAGGYSETQYF.

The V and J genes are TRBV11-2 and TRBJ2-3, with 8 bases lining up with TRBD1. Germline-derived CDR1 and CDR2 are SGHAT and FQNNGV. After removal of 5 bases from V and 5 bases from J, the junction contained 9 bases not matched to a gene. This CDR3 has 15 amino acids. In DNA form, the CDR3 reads TGTGCCAGCAGCCAGGGGGCAGGACGTGGAGATACGCAGTATTTT. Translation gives CASSQGAGRGDTQYF.

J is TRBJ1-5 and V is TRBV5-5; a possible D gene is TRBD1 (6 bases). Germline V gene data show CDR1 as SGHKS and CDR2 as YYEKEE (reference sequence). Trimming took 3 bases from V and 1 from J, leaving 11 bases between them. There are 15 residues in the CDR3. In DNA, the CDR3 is TGTGCCAGCAGCTGGAGGGGGACAAGCAATCAGCCCCAGCATTTT. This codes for CASSWRGTSNQPQHF.

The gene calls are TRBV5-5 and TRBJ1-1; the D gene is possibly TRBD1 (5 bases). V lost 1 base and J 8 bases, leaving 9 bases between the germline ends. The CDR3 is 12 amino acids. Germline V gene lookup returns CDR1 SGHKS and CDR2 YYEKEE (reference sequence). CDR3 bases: TGTGCCAGCAGCTTGAAAGGGGAAGAAGCTTTCTTT. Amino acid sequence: CASSLKGEEAFF.

CDR3 in DNA: TGCGCCAGCAGCTCGGCCCCCTCCGGGGTCTCCTACGAGCAGTACTTC. This codes for CASSSAPSGVSYEQYF. The chain combines TRBV5-1 with TRBJ2-7; D perhaps matches TRBD2 (5 bases). Germline CDR1 reads SGHRS; CDR2 reads YFSETQ. Deletions cut 3 bases from V and 0 bases from J, with 16 bases between. This CDR3 comprises 16 residues.

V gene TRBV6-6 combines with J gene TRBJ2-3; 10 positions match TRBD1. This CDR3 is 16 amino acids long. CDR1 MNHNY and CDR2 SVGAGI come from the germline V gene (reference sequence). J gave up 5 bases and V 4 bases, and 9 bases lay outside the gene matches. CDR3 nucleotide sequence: TGTGCCAGCAGTTCCCCGGACAGGGGGGCCCAAGATACGCAGTATTTT. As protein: CASSSPDRGAQDTQYF.